This T cell receptor beta chain is drawn from a study of shared clonotypes between healthy human individuals. Study background: A couple of women and a few men aged 18 to 49 made up the donors. Study-level findings and limits: Researchers sampled only blood; tissue repertoires likely differ. Measured sharing among donors was expected to vary with sequencing depth.

Method: immunoSEQ multiplex PCR; TCRdb's copy keeps in-frame clones and lacks some. The data show fewer than 650,000 clones, around 78% seen once. CDR3 length equals 14 residues. The germline V gene has CDR1 SGHRS and CDR2 YFSETQ. Trimming shortened V by 3 bases and J by 0 bases, and 8 bases separated the two germline ends. In the case of this clone: The antigen remains undetermined.

The sequenced sample was PBMCs. The receptor's source is a woman aged 40 to 49 in good health. Some clones in this sample may be carry-over from other donors' samples. The chain carries TRBV5-1 and TRBJ2-3, with D possibly called TRBD1 or TRBD2 (5 bases each). The CDR3 coding sequence is TGCGCCAGCAGCTCGGGACCCAGCACAGATACGCAGTATTTT. Translation gives CASSSGPSTDTQYF.